The source of this T cell receptor (beta chain) is a study of blood T cell repertoires in COVID-19. The germline CDR1 and CDR2 sequences are GTSNPN and SVGIG (reference sequence). The CDR3 length is 15 residues. Trimming cost V 0 bases and J 6 bases; bases outside gene matches: 2. Method: immunoSEQ multiplex PCR; TCRdb's copy keeps in-frame clones and lacks some. Of 200,000 to 250,000 clones in the sample, approximately 80% were seen once. The specimen sequenced was PBMCs or T cells enriched from blood (not recorded which). The chain has TRBV30 and TRBJ2-2; 12 bases align to TRBD2. This TCR was recovered from a man aged 55 to 70 who had recovered from COVID-19. CDR3 sequence reads: CAWSVLAGGPGELFF. The CDR3 bases are TGTGCCTGGAGTGTACTAGCGGGGGGACCCGGGGAGCTGTTTTTT. Combining the CDR3 with reference TRBV30 and TRBJ2-2 gives the whole variable domain SQTIHQWPATLVQPVGSPLSLECTVEGTSNPNLYWYRQAAGRGLQLLFYSVGIGQISSEVPQNLSASRPQDRQFILSSKKLLLSDSGFYLCAWSVLAGGPGELFFGEGSRLTVL.